These T cell receptor beta chains were read from a single sample in a study of Ad26.COV2.S vaccination and SARS-CoV-2 variants. Using immunoSEQ multiplex PCR, the repertoire was profiled, and TCRdb retains in-frame clones only, with some absent. The sample carries about 350,000 clones, roughly 90% recorded once. The sequencing here drew on peripheral blood, taken in a trial of Ad26.COV2.S vaccine versus placebo. These receptors came from a person between 18 and 65 years old who received the Ad26.COV2.S COVID-19 vaccine or a placebo. Both conserved end residues are part of each CDR3. The order of the fields is J gene, D gene, V gene, CDR3 length, CDR3 protein. The D gene is left open where the match is weak.

J gene: TRBJ2-2; D gene: .; V gene: TRBV7-6; CDR3 length: 15; CDR3 protein: CASSLDVGPTGELFF
J gene: TRBJ1-5; D gene: TRBD1; V gene: TRBV7-2; CDR3 length: 16; CDR3 protein: CASSLEPQGVGQPQHF
J gene: TRBJ1-2; D gene: .; V gene: TRBV7-6; CDR3 length: 15; CDR3 protein: CASSSEVQGGYGYTF
J gene: TRBJ2-3; D gene: TRBD1; V gene: TRBV27; CDR3 length: 13; CDR3 protein: CASSRTGADTQYF
J gene: TRBJ1-2; D gene: .; V gene: TRBV2; CDR3 length: 16; CDR3 protein: CASSPFGSPSAYGYTF
J gene: TRBJ2-1; D gene: .; V gene: TRBV4-3; CDR3 length: 15; CDR3 protein: CASSQDRETSNEQFF
J gene: TRBJ2-7; D gene: .; V gene: TRBV4-3; CDR3 length: 13; CDR3 protein: CASSQDFPREQYF
J gene: TRBJ2-3; D gene: .; V gene: TRBV6-5; CDR3 length: 15; CDR3 protein: CASSFNGGSTDTQYF
J gene: TRBJ1-1; D gene: .; V gene: TRBV19; CDR3 length: 17; CDR3 protein: CASSIVWAADRGTEAFF
J gene: TRBJ2-3; D gene: .; V gene: TRBV7-2; CDR3 length: 14; CDR3 protein: CASSLARTTDTQYF
J gene: TRBJ1-5; D gene: .; V gene: TRBV18; CDR3 length: 16; CDR3 protein: CASSPATHVVNQPQHF
J gene: TRBJ1-3; D gene: .; V gene: TRBV4-3; CDR3 length: 16; CDR3 protein: CASSQDLSGVWNTIYF
J gene: TRBJ2-5; D gene: .; V gene: TRBV11-1; CDR3 length: 11; CDR3 protein: CASSLTGTQYF
J gene: TRBJ2-7; D gene: TRBD2; V gene: TRBV7-2; CDR3 length: 15; CDR3 protein: CASSLLAGGVYEQYF
J gene: TRBJ2-7; D gene: .; V gene: TRBV7-3; CDR3 length: 13; CDR3 protein: CASSLGKGRKQYF
J gene: TRBJ1-5; D gene: .; V gene: TRBV28; CDR3 length: 15; CDR3 protein: CASRNPGSGNQPQHF
J gene: TRBJ2-5; D gene: TRBD2; V gene: TRBV3-1/TRBV3-2; CDR3 length: 14; CDR3 protein: CASSQGGGAETQYF
J gene: TRBJ1-5; D gene: .; V gene: TRBV15; CDR3 length: 15; CDR3 protein: CATSRDYPGNQPQHF
J gene: TRBJ1-1; D gene: .; V gene: TRBV7-2; CDR3 length: 16; CDR3 protein: CASSSVPRTLNTEAFF
J gene: TRBJ2-2; D gene: TRBD2; V gene: TRBV6-4; CDR3 length: 14; CDR3 protein: CASSEAGDTGELFF
J gene: TRBJ2-3; D gene: .; V gene: TRBV9; CDR3 length: 16; CDR3 protein: CASSGYRVNDPDTQYF
J gene: TRBJ2-3; D gene: TRBD2; V gene: TRBV7-9; CDR3 length: 16; CDR3 protein: CASRALAGLKGDTQYF
J gene: TRBJ1-2; D gene: .; V gene: TRBV6-1; CDR3 length: 14; CDR3 protein: CASTPGLGDYGYTF